The next 27 T cell receptor beta chains were all read from a single sample in a study of T cell responses to AZD1222 COVID-19 vaccine. The assay was immunoSEQ multiplex PCR, and TCRdb's table has in-frame clones only and misses some. Of over 150,000 clones detected, around nine tenths appear once; the ten largest clones hold approximately 10%. Sequencing used peripheral blood, obtained 28 days after the second AZD1222 dose. Every receptor here comes from an adult who received the AZD1222 COVID-19 vaccine.

The chain is built from TRBV14 and TRBJ2-1, with 11 bases aligning to TRBD2. The junction had 9 bases not matched to a gene; V was cut back by 4 bases and J by 7 bases. This CDR3 spans 16 amino acids. Germline CDR1 and CDR2: SGHDN and FVKESK. CDR3 in DNA: TGTGCCAGCAGCCCTAATCACGGGACTAGCGGTAATGAGCAGTTCTTC. The encoded protein is CASSPNHGTSGNEQFF.

The chain has TRBV5-1 and TRBJ2-3; D gene ambiguous. Germline V CDR1 and CDR2: SGHRS, YFSETQ. Trimming took off 4 bases at V and 0 bases at J, with 6 bases between the two ends. This CDR3 spans 13 amino acids. CDR3 sequence: CASSGPSTDTQYF. DNA of the CDR3: TGCGCCAGCAGCGGGCCTAGCACAGATACGCAGTATTTT.

The V and J genes are TRBV30 and TRBJ1-2, with 7 positions matching TRBD1. With 6 bases clipped from V and 4 bases from J, the junction kept 8 bases outside the gene matches. Germline values: CDR1 GTSNPN, CDR2 SVGIG (reference sequence). The CDR3 contains 13 residues. The CDR3 loop is CACTGELGYGYTF. DNA of the CDR3: TGTGCCTGCACAGGGGAGTTAGGCTATGGCTACACCTTC.

Comment on this clone: Other DNA sequences within the sample encode an identical CDR3. The chain uses TRBV9 and TRBJ2-7; 10 nucleotides agree with TRBD2. CDR3 length equals 15 residues. J gave up 2 bases and V 0 bases, and 2 bases lay outside the gene matches. Looked up from germline, CDR1 is SGDLS and CDR2 is YYNGEE. The CDR3 bases are TGTGCCAGCAGCGTAGGAGCGGGGGGGACCTACGAGCAGTACTTC. Translation: CASSVGAGGTYEQYF.

The chain has TRBV7-2 and TRBJ2-6; D assignment may be TRBD1 or TRBD2 (5 bases each). CDR1 is SGHTA, CDR2 FQGNSA, per germline. The CDR3 contains 19 residues. V lost 5 bases, J lost 0 bases, and 20 bases lay in between. CDR3 nucleotide sequence: TGTGCCAGCAGCCTAGAGGGGACGGCCTTGAGCTCTGGGGCCAACGTCCTGACTTTC. Protein: CASSLEGTALSSGANVLTF.

The chain carries TRBV18 and TRBJ2-7, with 9 nucleotides matching TRBD2. The junction had 6 bases not matched to a gene; V was cut back by 1 base and J by 5 bases. Germline CDR1 is KGHSH and CDR2 is LQKENI. The CDR3 has 15 residues. As DNA, the CDR3 is TGTGCCAGCTCACCACTTGCGGGGGGGACCCACGAGCAGTACTTC. Translated: CASSPLAGGTHEQYF. Full variable domain (missing parts from reference TRBV18 and TRBJ2-7): NAGVMQNPRHLVRRRGQEARLRCSPMKGHSHVYWYRQLPEEGLKFMVYLQKENIIDESGMPKERFSAEFPKEGPSILRIQQVVRGDSAAYFCASSPLAGGTHEQYFGPGTRLTVT.

V is TRBV4-1 and J is TRBJ2-5; 8 bases align to TRBD2. There are 18 residues in the CDR3. Trimming took 3 bases from V and 5 from J; bases not matched to a gene: 17. Germline loops: CDR1 MGHRA, CDR2 YSYEKL. CDR3: CASSQGEEAGERWETQYF. In DNA form, the CDR3 reads TGCGCCAGCAGCCAGGGTGAGGAAGCGGGGGAACGGTGGGAGACCCAGTACTTC.

The chain links TRBV5-1 to TRBJ1-1; D possibly corresponds to TRBD1 (6 bases). The ends were cut back, 3 bases at V and 11 bases at J, with 17 bases in the middle. The CDR3 consists of 13 residues. CDR1 and CDR2 (germline): SGHRS, YFSETQ. The CDR3 nucleotides read TGCGCCAGCAGCTCGGACCCCGGGACACCGGCTTTCTTT. Translated, it gives CASSSDPGTPAFF.

In this sample, this clone turned up a few times. The rearrangement uses TRBV6-2 or TRBV6-3 and TRBJ1-5, with 10 bases fitting TRBD1. V trimming: 6 bases; J trimming: 0 bases; junction bases outside the gene matches: 5. Germline CDR1 and CDR2: MNHEY and SVGEGT. The CDR3 has 16 residues. CDR3 sequence: CASSPGTGASNQPQHF. The DNA for the CDR3 is TGTGCCAGCAGCCCTGGGACAGGGGCTAGCAATCAGCCCCAGCATTTT.

This sequence joins TRBV13 and TRBJ1-2; D is perhaps TRBD1 (5 bases). The V gene's germline CDR1 is PRHDT and CDR2 FYEKMQ (reference sequence). This CDR3 contains 14 residues. The V end was cut by 1 base, the J end by 5 bases, with 11 bases between. CDR3 loop: CASSLVAGTYGYTF. As DNA, the CDR3 is TGTGCCAGCAGCTTAGTCGCAGGGACTTATGGCTACACCTTC.

The chain joins TRBV29-1 to TRBJ2-1, with D possibly matching TRBD1 (5 bases). Trimming removed 4 bases from V and 12 bases from J, with 10 bases in between. The CDR3 consists of 10 residues. Germline assignment: CDR1 SQVTM and CDR2 ANQGSEA. The CDR3 loop is CSVAQGWQFF. The CDR3 DNA reads as TGCAGCGTTGCGCAGGGTTGGCAGTTCTTC.

V usage is TRBV9 and J usage is TRBJ2-7; D not certain. V was shortened by 0 bases and J by 3 bases, with 10 bases between the two germline ends. This CDR3 has 14 residues. Germline CDR1 reads SGDLS; CDR2 reads YYNGEE. As DNA, the CDR3 is TGTGCCAGCAGCGTAGCCCCAGGTCTCTACGAGCAGTACTTC. Its protein is CASSVAPGLYEQYF.

The rearrangement links TRBV7-8 to TRBJ2-3, with 10 bases fitting TRBD1. This CDR3 has 15 residues. V lost 5 bases, J lost 6 bases, and 8 bases stayed unmatched. Germline V gene sequence: CDR1 SGHVS, CDR2 FQNEAQ. In DNA form, the CDR3 reads TGTGCCAGCAGCCCCCCGGGACAGGGGATGGATACGCAGTATTTT. It specifies CASSPPGQGMDTQYF.

CDR3 nucleotides: TGTGCCAGCAGCTTAGCGCCCGGACAGGGGGCTTCGGGGAATGAGCAGTTCTTC. It specifies CASSLAPGQGASGNEQFF. The chain has TRBV7-9 and TRBJ2-1; 11 nucleotides line up with TRBD1. V gave up 0 bases and J gave up 7 bases; unmatched junction bases: 11. Germline assignment: CDR1 SEHNR and CDR2 FQNEAQ (reference sequence). The CDR3 consists of 18 residues.

J is TRBJ2-1 and V is TRBV18; 7 bases fit TRBD2. Germline trimming cut 2 bases from V and 10 bases from J; bases unmatched to any gene: 8. Germline CDR1 is KGHSH and CDR2 is LQKENI. CDR3 length: 14 residues. The CDR3 here is CASSPSGAGEEQFF. In DNA form, the CDR3 reads TGTGCCAGCTCACCATCGGGTGCGGGGGAAGAGCAGTTCTTC.

This clone was detected once. The V and J genes are TRBV9 and TRBJ2-1; 7 bases match TRBD2. V was pared by 6 bases and J by 3 bases, with 9 bases of the junction left unmatched. The germline CDR1 and CDR2 sequences are SGDLS and YYNGEE. This CDR3 region has 15 residues. DNA for the CDR3: TGTGCCAGCAACCCGCAGGCGGGGGTCTACAATGAGCAGTTCTTC. Translating it yields CASNPQAGVYNEQFF.

The rearrangement joins TRBV28 to TRBJ1-4; possibly TRBD1 for D (5 bases). This CDR3 comprises 16 residues. The V gene lost 6 bases and the J gene lost 8 bases, with 22 bases spanning the gap. The germline V gene has CDR1 MDHEN and CDR2 SYDVKM. The CDR3 spells CASSPGGWGMGEKLFF. CDR3 in DNA: TGTGCCAGCAGCCCTGGTGGGTGGGGCATGGGGGAAAAACTGTTTTTT.

A few counts support this clone. This chain links TRBV29-1 with TRBJ1-1; 9 bases line up with TRBD1. CDR1 and CDR2 from the germline V gene are SQVTM and ANQGSEA. V lost 3 bases to trimming and J lost 4 bases; unmatched junction nucleotides: 6. The CDR3 spans 14 residues. The CDR3, as DNA: TGCAGCGTTGATCCGGGACAGGGATTCACTGAAGCTTTCTTT. Its protein product is CSVDPGQGFTEAFF.

This sequence joins TRBV11-3 and TRBJ2-7; D tentatively fits TRBD1 or TRBD2 (5 bases each). Germline loops: CDR1 SGHNT, CDR2 YENEEA. The CDR3 contains 14 residues. The V end lost 5 bases, the J end lost 2 bases, and 13 bases lay between the germline ends. CDR3 bases: TGTGCCAGCAGCCTCCACGGGACGCCCTACGAGCAGTACTTC. As protein: CASSLHGTPYEQYF.

V is TRBV6-2 or TRBV6-3 and J is TRBJ1-3; no firm D call. The V end was cut by 0 bases, the J end by 3 bases, with 9 bases between. The CDR3 runs 15 residues. Germline V gives CDR1 MNHEY, CDR2 SVGEGT. The DNA for the CDR3 is TGTGCCAGCAGTTACTCAGACGGCGGTGGAAACACCATATATTTT. Residues: CASSYSDGGGNTIYF.

The chain has TRBV7-3 and TRBJ2-2, with a possible D match to TRBD2 (5 bases). The V gene lost 2 bases and the J gene lost 4 bases, with 11 bases spanning the gap. The V gene's germline CDR1 is SGHTA and CDR2 FQGTGA. The CDR3 contains 15 residues. The DNA for the CDR3 is TGTGCCAGCAGCTTATCCGGGATGGGCACCGGGGAGCTGTTTTTT. It encodes CASSLSGMGTGELFF.

A single count supports this clone. The J gene is TRBJ2-3, the V gene TRBV6-5, with unresolved D. This CDR3 region has 13 residues. Germline V CDR1 and CDR2: MNHEY, SVGAGI. The ends were cut back, 6 bases at V and 5 bases at J, with 12 bases in the middle. The DNA for the CDR3 is TGTGCCAGCAGCTCTCCTAAAGTAGATACGCAGTATTTT. This sequence encodes CASSSPKVDTQYF.

V and J are TRBV6-2 or TRBV6-3 and TRBJ1-2; D is ambiguous. CDR3 length equals 12 residues. CDR1 and CDR2 (germline): MNHEY, SVGEGT. V shed 2 bases and J shed 6 bases, with 7 bases lying between them. Here the CDR3 reads CASSYEADGYTF. CDR3 nucleotides: TGTGCCAGCAGTTACGAGGCAGATGGCTACACCTTC.

The chain is built from TRBV30 and TRBJ1-1; D possibly corresponds to TRBD1 (5 bases). The germline V gene has CDR1 GTSNPN and CDR2 SVGIG (reference sequence). The CDR3 runs 11 residues. Trimming cost V 5 bases and J 4 bases, with 8 bases left between them. DNA for the CDR3: TGTGCCTGGTCGGGACTCACTGAAGCTTTCTTT. Its translation: CAWSGLTEAFF.

The CDR3 protein is CASRLLGGDYGYTF. CDR3 in DNA: TGTGCCAGCAGGCTATTGGGGGGGGACTATGGCTACACCTTC. The V and J genes are TRBV5-4 and TRBJ1-2; maybe TRBD1 (5 bases). Trimming stripped 5 bases from V and 3 bases from J, with 14 bases between. The CDR3 contains 14 residues. Germline V lookup: CDR1 SGHNT, CDR2 YYREEE (reference sequence).

V usage is TRBV5-1 and J usage is TRBJ2-2, with D possibly called TRBD1 or TRBD2 (6 bases each). The CDR3 has 15 residues. Per germline, CDR1 SGHRS and CDR2 YFSETQ. V lost 5 bases to trimming and J lost 3 bases, with 14 bases between them. The CDR3 sequence: CASSLQGGYTGELFF. CDR3 in DNA: TGCGCCAGCAGTTTACAGGGAGGATACACCGGGGAGCTGTTTTTT.

The rearrangement joins TRBV19 to TRBJ1-2; tentatively, D is TRBD1 (6 bases). CDR1 LNHDA and CDR2 SQIVND come from the germline V gene (reference sequence). Trimming removed 5 bases at V and 5 bases at J, with 15 bases between. The CDR3 is 14 residues long. As DNA, the CDR3 is TGTGCCAGTAGTCCCAAGGGGACACTTTATGGCTACACCTTC. Amino acid sequence: CASSPKGTLYGYTF.